This T cell receptor (beta chain) was sequenced during a study of blood T cell repertoires in COVID-19. Across the whole study: Spain, Italy and the United States supplied samples that represented acute and convalescent COVID-19. In each case, the material was cDNA or gDNA derived from T cells, B-cell-depleted T cells, or PBMCs.

Trimming removed 7 bases from V and 5 bases from J, with 11 bases in between. The CDR3 is made up of 12 amino acids. Authors' processing steps: Amplification of reference gene primers was used by the study to estimate nucleated cell counts. The assay was immunoSEQ multiplex PCR, and TCRdb's table has in-frame clones only and misses some. V and J calls and clone size are as listed in that table; D and trimming were resolved from the DNA. Among 120,000 or so clones, about 89% were seen once, and the ten largest hold 25% to 30%. The material sequenced was peripheral blood. J is TRBJ1-1 and V is TRBV12-3 or TRBV12-4, with D uncertain. The source of this sequence is a woman between 65 and 79 years old with acute or convalescent COVID-19. The CDR3 DNA follows: TGTGCCAGCACCGGACTCGGAACTGAAGCTTTCTTT. Translating it yields CASTGLGTEAFF.